The sequence of this T cell receptor beta chain was determined in a study of vaccination and CD4 T cells after COVID-19. Background on the study: Post-COVID sampling occurred a median roughly 100 days after diagnosis (range 35 to 161). Cells received overlapping spike peptides from SARS-CoV-2, HCoV-NL63, HCoV-OC43 and HCoV-229E as stimulation.

This clonotype was counted only a few times. Its antigen is not identified. The assay that was used to sequence DNA from cultured CD4+ T cells was the Oncomine TCR Beta short-read assay. TCRdb re-called the PCR reads with MiXCR, one entry per CDR3 protein. The sample has about 2,200 distinct CDR3 sequences; around 18% are singletons. The length of the CDR3 is 15 residues. Germline-derived CDR1 and CDR2 are ENHRY and SYGVKD. V was pared by 6 bases and J by 0 bases, with 15 bases between. Regarding treatment: roughly nine-day PBMC culture with coronavirus spike peptide pools or control peptides (ViraFEST assay). Before the COVID-19 pandemic (2011-2018), CD4+ T cells were obtained from the unexposed donor. After expanding antigen-specific T cells with peptide pools, ViraFEST sequenced their TCRs. Culture conditions combined a few million PBMCs per well with approximately 9.2 IU/ml IL-2 and roughly 10 ug/ml peptide pools.

The chain employs TRBV10-3 and TRBJ2-7; the D gene is possibly TRBD2 (5 bases). Sequences were obtained from CD4+ T cells from blood, cultured in vitro. The TCR comes from a human donor in good health. CDR3 loop: CAISGRETTSYEQYF. CDR3 DNA: TGTGCCATCAGCGGACGGGAAACAACCTCCTACGAGCAGTACTTC.